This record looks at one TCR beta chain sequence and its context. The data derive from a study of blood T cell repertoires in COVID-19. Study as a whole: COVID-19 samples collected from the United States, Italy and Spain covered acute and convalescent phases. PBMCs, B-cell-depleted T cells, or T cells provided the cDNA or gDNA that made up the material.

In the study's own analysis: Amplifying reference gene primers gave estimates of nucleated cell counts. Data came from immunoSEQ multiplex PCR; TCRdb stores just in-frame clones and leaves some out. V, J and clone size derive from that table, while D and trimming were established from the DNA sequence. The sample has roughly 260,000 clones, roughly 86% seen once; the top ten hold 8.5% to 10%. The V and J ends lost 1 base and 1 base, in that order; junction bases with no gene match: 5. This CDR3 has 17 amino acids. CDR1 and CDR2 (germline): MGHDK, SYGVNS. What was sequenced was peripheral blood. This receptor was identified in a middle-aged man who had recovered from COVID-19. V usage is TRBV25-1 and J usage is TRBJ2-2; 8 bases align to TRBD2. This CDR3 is CASSEFGAGVNTGELFF. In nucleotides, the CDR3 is TGTGCCAGCAGTGAATTTGGAGCGGGGGTGAACACCGGGGAGCTGTTTTTT. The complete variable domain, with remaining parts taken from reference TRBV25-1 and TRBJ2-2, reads EADIYQTPRYLVIGTGKKITLECSQTMGHDKMYWYQQDPGMELHLIHYSYGVNSTEKGDLSSESTVSRIRTEHFPLTLESARPSHTSQYLCASSEFGAGVNTGELFFGEGSRLTVL.